Detailed here is one TCR beta chain. The target antigen is unknown. The donors were adults (healthy and HIV-negative) with no recent acute infections or vaccinations. This entry belongs to a study of shared clonotypes between healthy human individuals. The CDR3 is 15 amino acids. Trimming took 3 bases from V and 5 from J, leaving 16 bases between them. Germline V gene data show CDR1 as MNHEY and CDR2 as SMNVEV (reference sequence). Original analysis: ImmunoSEQ yielded junction-only sequences lacking quality scores, so filtering differed. Method: immunoSEQ multiplex PCR; TCRdb's copy keeps in-frame clones and lacks some. V, J and clone size were drawn from that table, and D and trimming were deduced from the DNA. This sample carries hundreds of thousands of clones, roughly three quarters of them seen once, and the ten largest clones take 12%. Study conclusions and caveats: Sharing of clonotypes among donors was expected to vary with sequencing depth.

This sequence originates from a woman in her 40s in good health. Some clones in this sample may be carry-over from other donors' samples. The rearrangement joins TRBV27 to TRBJ2-5; D is perhaps TRBD1 (5 bases). The specimen was PBMCs. This chain's CDR3 is CASSFARDGLETQYF. In nucleotides, the CDR3 is TGTGCCAGCAGTTTCGCCAGGGATGGTTTGGAGACCCAGTACTTC.